The sequence of this TCR beta chain was determined in a study of regulatory T cells in long-lasting Graves disease. Study context: For under 3 months, newly diagnosed Graves' patients had been taking antithyroid drugs.

Germline CDR1 reads MNHNS; CDR2 reads SASEGT. The germline V and J ends were trimmed by 1 base and 2 bases, with 13 bases remaining between them. The CDR3 runs to 16 residues. CDR3 regions were amplified by Arm-PCR using iRepertoire HTBI primers to build TCR beta libraries. In the original workflow: Identified across the samples were fewer than 70 TRBV segments and roughly 13 TRBJ segments. TCRdb recomputed calls from the multiplex PCR reads with MiXCR, one row per CDR3 protein. The V and J calls here are based on TCRdb, not the publication. The data contain approximately 300,000 distinct CDR3 sequences, 15% to 20% of them singletons. This clonotype was seen ten or more times. The time point here: newly diagnosed GD, antithyroid drugs for less than 3 months. Construction of the TCR library relied on RNA isolated from PBMCs. In each case, Graves' disease was diagnosed per American Thyroid Association guidelines.

The material was peripheral blood mononuclear cells (PBMCs), obtained at new diagnosis, from a patient treated with antithyroid drugs. This chain connects TRBV6-1 to TRBJ2-3; TRBD2 might be the D (6 bases). This TCR derives from a female donor with Graves disease. This chain's CDR3 is CASSEEAWGDTDTQYF. DNA of the CDR3: TGTGCCAGCAGTGAAGAAGCCTGGGGGGACACAGATACGCAGTATTTT.